These 25 T cell receptor beta chains were sequenced from one sample in a study of blood T cell repertoires in COVID-19. Sequencing was performed with immunoSEQ multiplex PCR; in TCRdb, only in-frame clones are kept and a portion is missing. The table includes roughly 120,000 clones, roughly 70% detected once. What was sequenced was peripheral blood. The receptors stem from a human donor with acute or convalescent COVID-19. The donor label of this sample is uncertain.

The chain links TRBV7-9 to TRBJ2-1; 14 positions match TRBD2. Germline V gene sequence: CDR1 SEHNR, CDR2 FQNEAQ (reference sequence). Germline trimming cut 5 bases from V and 9 bases from J; bases unmatched to any gene: 12. There are 17 residues in the CDR3. The CDR3 coding sequence is TGTGCCAGCAGCCCGATGGGGACTAGCGGGGGCCGGGTTGAGCAGTTCTTC. Its protein product is CASSPMGTSGGRVEQFF.

V usage is TRBV4-1 and J usage is TRBJ2-5; tentative D call: TRBD2 (6 bases). This CDR3 is 14 amino acids long. V lost 4 bases and J 4 bases, leaving 13 bases between the germline ends. Germline loops: CDR1 MGHRA, CDR2 YSYEKL. Here the CDR3 DNA reads TGCGCCAGCAGCCTACTCGCGGGGATAGAGACCCAGTACTTC. It codes for CASSLLAGIETQYF.

The chain links TRBV2 to TRBJ1-1, with 7 bases identical to TRBD1. V dropped 4 bases and J dropped 0; count of bases not matched to a gene: 5. This CDR3 has 15 amino acids. Germline values: CDR1 SNHLY, CDR2 FYNNEI. The CDR3 sequence: CASSGTGLMNTEAFF. The CDR3 DNA reads TGTGCCAGCAGTGGGACAGGTCTCATGAACACTGAAGCTTTCTTT.

The chain couples TRBV2 to TRBJ2-3; 11 nucleotides line up with TRBD2. V lost 9 bases, J lost 2 bases, and 4 bases stayed unmatched. From germline, CDR1 is SNHLY and CDR2 FYNNEI. The CDR3 runs 14 residues. CDR3 in DNA: TGTGCCAGTAGACTAGCGGGGCACACAGATACGCAGTATTTT. It encodes CASRLAGHTDTQYF.

The rearrangement links TRBV30 to TRBJ1-2; D is undetermined. CDR3 size: 12 residues. V was cut by 8 bases and J by 8 bases, with 18 bases left in between. The V gene's germline CDR1 is GTSNPN and CDR2 SVGIG (reference sequence). The CDR3 sequence is CAAQRDFLGYTF. The CDR3 coding sequence is TGTGCCGCACAGCGGGATTTTTTAGGCTACACCTTC.

This clone occurred a few times. This rearrangement joins TRBV2 to TRBJ1-2; TRBD1 might be the D (5 bases). Trimming removed 10 bases from V and 4 bases from J, with 13 bases in between. Germline loops: CDR1 SNHLY, CDR2 FYNNEI. CDR3 length: 12 amino acids. The CDR3 DNA is TGTGCCAAAGAACAGGCGTCCTATGGCTACACCTTC. Its protein is CAKEQASYGYTF.

This clone was seen just once. The chain combines TRBV11-2 with TRBJ1-3, with a tentative D call TRBD1 (5 bases). V lost 7 bases, J lost 11 bases, and 18 bases lay in between. Looked up from germline, CDR1 is SGHAT and CDR2 is FQNNGV. This CDR3 comprises 13 residues. In nucleotides, the CDR3 is TGTGCCAGCACCTTTGATTCAGGGTCCGCCATATATTTT. Its translation is CASTFDSGSAIYF.

The chain uses TRBV6-5 and TRBJ2-3; 7 nucleotides match TRBD2. The J segment lost 0 bases and the V segment lost 4 bases, leaving 7 bases of the junction unmatched. The V gene's germline CDR1 is MNHEY and CDR2 SVGAGI. The CDR3 runs 16 residues. CDR3 sequence reads: CASSFRGGTSTDTQYF. As DNA, the CDR3 is TGTGCCAGCAGTTTCCGGGGAGGGACTAGCACAGATACGCAGTATTTT.

The table lists this clone with many counts. J is TRBJ2-7 and V is TRBV2; 11 positions agree with TRBD2. The V gene end was trimmed by 5 bases and the J gene end by 0 bases; junction bases not matched to a gene: 3. CDR3 length: 15 amino acids. Germline values: CDR1 SNHLY, CDR2 FYNNEI. The CDR3 reads CASSIAGGSSYEQYV. The CDR3 coding sequence is TGTGCCAGCAGTATAGCGGGGGGGAGCTCCTACGAGCAGTACGTC.

The rearrangement joins TRBV27 to TRBJ2-1; 10 bases match TRBD2. The CDR3 spans 16 residues. The trim removed 5 bases at V and 10 bases at J, leaving 14 bases unmatched. Germline CDR1 reads MNHEY; CDR2 reads SMNVEV (reference sequence). Here the CDR3 DNA reads TGTGCCAGCAGTATCAGGGAGCGGGGGGGAAATGGGGAGCAGTTCTTC. Its protein product is CASSIRERGGNGEQFF.

Ten or more counts support this clone. The V gene is TRBV5-6, the J gene TRBJ1-1; perhaps TRBD1 as D (5 bases). Germline V gene lookup returns CDR1 SGHDT and CDR2 YYEEEE. This CDR3 is built from 16 residues. V dropped 0 bases and J dropped 1 base, with 13 bases sitting between them. CDR3 protein: CASSLGLITGNTEAFF. The CDR3, as DNA: TGTGCCAGCAGCTTGGGGTTGATAACAGGGAACACTGAAGCTTTCTTT.

The DNA for the CDR3 is TGTGCCAGCAGCCAGAGGACAGGCACAGATACGCAGTATTTT. It yields the protein CASSQRTGTDTQYF. The chain carries TRBV5-8 and TRBJ2-3; TRBD1 is a possible D gene (6 bases). The CDR3 consists of 14 residues. V shed 4 bases and J shed 1 base, with 10 bases lying between them. Germline values: CDR1 SGHTS, CDR2 YDEGEE.

The chain combines TRBV12-2 with TRBJ1-3; the DNA was not used to check the table's D call, TRBD1. TRBV12-2 is a listed pseudogene. CDR3 length equals 14 residues. This CDR3 is CASRSEKGSNTIYF. The CDR3 bases are TGTGCAAGTCGCTCCGAAAAGGGGTCGAACACCATATATTTT.

V usage is TRBV19 and J usage is TRBJ1-1; maybe TRBD1 (5 bases). This CDR3 contains 15 residues. CDR1 LNHDA and CDR2 SQIVND come from the germline V gene (reference sequence). Trimming took off 0 bases at V and 1 base at J, with 9 bases between the two ends. The CDR3 is CASSIDDRPNTEAFF. Here the CDR3 DNA reads TGTGCCAGTAGTATAGATGACAGACCGAACACTGAAGCTTTCTTT.

The chain recombines TRBV10-1 with TRBJ2-3; D ambiguous. CDR3 size: 12 residues. Germline V gives CDR1 WNHNN, CDR2 SYGVQD (reference sequence). Between the trimmed V and J ends, which lost 6 bases and 5 bases, there was a span of 9 bases. The CDR3, as DNA: TGCGCCAGCAGGGGCGCCGGAGATACGCAGTATTTT. It encodes CASRGAGDTQYF.

V usage is TRBV5-1 and J usage is TRBJ2-5; 9 nucleotides line up with TRBD1. The CDR3 spans 14 residues. The V and J ends lost 4 bases and 5 bases, in that order; junction bases with no gene match: 6. Looked up from germline, CDR1 is SGHRS and CDR2 is YFSETQ. CDR3 DNA: TGCGCCAGCAGCCAAACAGGGGGCGTCGAGACCCAGTACTTC. This encodes CASSQTGGVETQYF.

There are a few counts of this clone. At one boundary the junction diverges from the germline segment, which might be a read error. The chain's CDR3 is CASSEGWQGAVFF. Here the CDR3 DNA reads TGTGCCAGCAGTGAAGGGTGGCAGGGGGCCGTCTTCTTC. This chain joins TRBV6-1 and TRBJ1-2; 8 bases fit TRBD1. This CDR3 has 13 residues. Germline CDR1 is MNHNS and CDR2 is SASEGT.

This chain connects TRBV7-9 to TRBJ2-1; D is possibly TRBD2 (6 bases). Between the trimmed V and J ends, which lost 3 bases and 10 bases, there was a span of 10 bases. The length of the CDR3 is 12 residues. The V gene's germline CDR1 is SEHNR and CDR2 FQNEAQ (reference sequence). The CDR3 loop reads CASSLGGREQFF. CDR3 sequence (DNA): TGTGCCAGCAGCTTGGGGGGTCGGGAGCAGTTCTTC. The whole variable domain, filled in from reference TRBV7-9 and TRBJ2-1, reads DTGVSQNPRHKITKRGQNVTFRCDPISEHNRLYWYRQTLGQGPEFLTYFQNEAQLEKSRLLSDRFSAERPKGSFSTLEIQRTEQGDSAMYLCASSLGGREQFFGPGTRLTVL.

This clone was detected a few times. The chain couples TRBV19 to TRBJ1-1, with D uncertain. The CDR3 contains 11 residues. CDR1 is LNHDA, CDR2 SQIVND, per germline (reference sequence). V was clipped by 2 bases and J by 6 bases, with 4 bases between them. The CDR3 DNA reads as TGTGCCAGTAGTATATCCGCTGAAGCTTTCTTT. It specifies CASSISAEAFF.

The genes are TRBV6-5 and TRBJ2-1; 7 bases map to TRBD2. Germline trimming cut 6 bases from V and 4 bases from J; bases unmatched to any gene: 3. The CDR3 consists of 13 residues. Germline V gene data show CDR1 as MNHEY and CDR2 as SVGAGI. The CDR3, as DNA: TGTGCCAGCAGGGTAGCGGGTTACAATGAGCAGTTCTTC. Protein: CASRVAGYNEQFF.

This clone was seen a few times. The rearrangement links TRBV5-1 to TRBJ2-2; a possible D gene is TRBD2 (5 bases). V was clipped by 2 bases and J by 1 base, with 12 bases between them. Germline V CDR1 and CDR2: SGHRS, YFSETQ. The CDR3 loop spans 16 amino acids. CDR3 nucleotide sequence: TGCGCCAGCAGCTTTGATACGAGGGTGAACACCGGGGAGCTGTTTTTT. It yields the protein CASSFDTRVNTGELFF.

The chain carries TRBV5-7 and TRBJ2-7; D is ambiguous. TRBV5-7 counts as an open reading frame of uncertain function. CDR3 length: 13 residues. V lost 0 bases and J 1 base, leaving 5 bases between the germline ends. The CDR3 DNA reads TGTGCCAGCAGCTTGGGTCGTTCCTACGAGCAGTACGTC. This translates into CASSLGRSYEQYV.

The chain recombines TRBV9 with TRBJ2-1; D is possibly TRBD2 (7 bases). This CDR3 comprises 12 residues. The germline V and J ends were trimmed by 3 bases and 10 bases, with 11 bases remaining between them. Germline loops: CDR1 SGDLS, CDR2 YYNGEE. The CDR3 region is CASSASGGEQFF. The CDR3, as DNA: TGTGCCAGCAGCGCTTCGGGGGGCGAGCAGTTCTTC.

Notes on this clone: The sample contains more than one DNA sequence encoding this CDR3. This chain links TRBV28 with TRBJ1-6; D remains ambiguous. The CDR3 has 12 amino acids. Trimming took off 5 bases at V and 7 bases at J, with 6 bases between the two ends. Germline CDR1 reads MDHEN; CDR2 reads SYDVKM. The CDR3 nucleotides read TGTGCCAGCAGTCTTTTGAATTCACCCCTCCACTTT. Amino acid sequence: CASSLLNSPLHF.

A single count supports this clone. The junction departs from the called germline gene at one end, perhaps through a read error. This rearrangement joins TRBV11-2 to TRBJ2-2; 8 positions match TRBD2. The CDR3 is 15 residues long. Germline V gene sequence: CDR1 SGHAT, CDR2 FQNNGV. The CDR3 DNA is TGTGTCAGCAGCTTAGAAGCGGGGGTTCCCGGGGAGCTGTTTTTT. Its protein is CVSSLEAGVPGELFF.